This TCR beta chain was identified in a study of T cells in Graves' hyperthyroidism and ophthalmopathy. About this clonotype itself: Its antigen is unknown.

RNA transcripts served as the template for amplifying TCR beta CDR3 regions. Primed by the HTBI set, a first-round RT-PCR was run on the TCR CDR3. One entry per CDR3 protein results from TCRdb running MiXCR on the multiplex PCR reads. The sample gives more than 300,000 distinct CDR3 sequences, around 13% of which show up once; 15% to 20% is in the top ten. The germline V and J ends were trimmed by 7 bases and 2 bases, with 11 bases remaining between them. The CDR3 extends over 13 amino acids. Looked up from germline, CDR1 is SGHDN and CDR2 is FVKESK. Study-wide points: Most thyroid clonotypes expanded above 0.001 appeared in blood too.

The rearrangement joins TRBV14 to TRBJ2-5; D remains unclear. The sample comprised blood. This TCR derives from a woman under 40 with Graves' ophthalmopathy. The CDR3: CASMPFGQETQYF. CDR3 bases: TGTGCCAGCATGCCGTTTGGTCAAGAGACCCAGTACTTC.